This passage covers 14 T cell receptor beta chains from one sample sequenced in a study of T-cell reconstitution after alpha-beta-depleted transplantation in children. A library of TCRbeta sequences, prepared with unique molecular identifiers, was generated. TCRdb ran MiXCR on the PCR reads and lists one entry per CDR3 protein. The profile shows more than 450,000 distinct CDR3 sequences, about a sixth of them singletons. The sample was PBMCs from the stem cell graft donor, taken from the stem cell graft. The receptors come from a human donor who donated a stem cell graft to a child with acute lymphoblastic leukemia.

This chain connects TRBV4-1 to TRBJ1-6; D uncertain. V lost 0 bases and J lost 9, with 15 bases in between. The CDR3 extends over 16 amino acids. Germline V CDR1 and CDR2: MGHRA, YSYEKL. CDR3 DNA: TGCGCCAGCAGCCAAGATCACCTATTTTCGGGTTCACCCCTCCACTTT. It specifies CASSQDHLFSGSPLHF.

Comments on this clonotype: A much larger clone differs from this one at a single base, so this may be a read error. The genes are TRBV5-2 and TRBJ2-5; TRBD1 is the table's D call and was not checked against the DNA. TRBV5-2 is a pseudogene. The CDR3 length is 15 residues. CDR3 residues: CASGLIGDRQETQYF. The CDR3, as DNA: TGTGCCAGCGGCTTGATTGGGGACAGACAAGAGACCCAGTACTTC.

This clonotype was found a few times. The V and J genes are TRBV19 and TRBJ2-3; D uncertain. The germline CDR1 and CDR2 sequences are LNHDA and SQIVND (reference sequence). The CDR3 loop spans 13 amino acids. The germline V and J ends were trimmed by 4 bases and 5 bases, with 10 bases remaining between them. For the CDR3, the DNA is TGTGCCAGTAGTAGATCGGAGCTAGATACGCAGTATTTT. This gives the protein CASSRSELDTQYF.

This chain connects TRBV10-3 to TRBJ2-3; 11 nucleotides align to TRBD2. J was trimmed by 0 bases and V by 3 bases; bases with no gene match: 5. CDR3 size: 17 residues. The germline V gene has CDR1 ENHRY and CDR2 SYGVKD. The CDR3 bases are TGTGCCATCAGTGATGGGACTAGCGGAACTAGCACAGATACGCAGTATTTT. Amino acid sequence: CAISDGTSGTSTDTQYF.

The genes are TRBV14 and TRBJ2-7; the D is unclear. Germline values: CDR1 SGHDN, CDR2 FVKESK. The CDR3 contains 15 residues. The germline V and J ends were trimmed by 0 bases and 0 bases, with 9 bases remaining between them. The CDR3 region has the DNA TGTGCCAGCAGCCAAGAATGGCGGAGCTCCTACGAGCAGTACTTC. Its translation is CASSQEWRSSYEQYF.

Only one count was recorded for this clonotype. As DNA, the CDR3 is TGCGCCAGCAGCCAAGATACGGGCTTGGGGTTTCTCTATGGCTACACCTTC. Protein product: CASSQDTGLGFLYGYTF. The genes are TRBV4-1 and TRBJ1-2; no definite D call. V shed 0 bases and J shed 4 bases, with 18 bases lying between them. From germline, CDR1 is MGHRA and CDR2 YSYEKL. The CDR3 covers 17 residues.

There are a few counts of this clonotype. One end of the junction varies from germline; a read error may be responsible. The chain's CDR3 is CASSSGGLAGGPHF. CDR3 coding DNA: TGCGCCAGCAGCTCGGGAGGACTAGCGGGAGGTCCGCACTTC. The chain combines TRBV5-1 with TRBJ2-5; 14 bases are a match to TRBD2. Germline V lookup: CDR1 SGHRS, CDR2 YFSETQ. The CDR3 is 14 amino acids.

The chain joins TRBV7-9 to TRBJ1-2; D is unresolved. Trimming took 1 base from V and 7 from J, leaving 10 bases between them. CDR1 and CDR2 from the germline V gene are SEHNR and FQNEAQ (reference sequence). CDR3 length: 13 residues. The CDR3 reads CASSLGYIGGYTF. CDR3 bases: TGTGCCAGCAGCTTAGGGTACATCGGTGGCTACACCTTC.

This sequence joins TRBV10-1 and TRBJ2-7, with no clear D. The germline V gene has CDR1 WNHNN and CDR2 SYGVQD (reference sequence). The CDR3 has 12 residues. Trimming stripped 11 bases from V and 0 bases from J, with 11 bases between. Written as DNA, the CDR3 is TGCGCCCCTGGGAAGTTCTCCTACGAGCAGTACTTC. Encoded protein: CAPGKFSYEQYF.

The chain employs TRBV27 and TRBJ2-2; D might be TRBD2 (5 bases). The CDR3 runs to 14 residues. V lost 3 bases to trimming and J lost 4 bases, with 9 bases between them. Per germline, CDR1 MNHEY and CDR2 SMNVEV (reference sequence). The CDR3 is CASSLKRITGELFF. DNA for the CDR3: TGTGCCAGCAGTTTGAAGCGGATCACCGGGGAGCTGTTTTTT.

In this sample, this clonotype turned up many times. The chain carries TRBV2 and TRBJ2-7; D unclear. The V gene lost 5 bases and the J gene lost 3 bases, with 5 bases spanning the gap. The CDR3 contains 11 residues. Germline CDR1 SNHLY, CDR2 FYNNEI. The DNA of the CDR3 is TGTGCCAGCAGTACAAACTACGAGCAGTACTTC. Amino acid sequence: CASSTNYEQYF. The entire variable domain, with the rest obtained from reference TRBV2 and TRBJ2-7, is as follows: EPEVTQTPSHQVTQMGQEVILRCVPISNHLYFYWYRQILGQKVEFLVSFYNNEISEKSEIFDDQFSVERPDGSNFTLKIRSTKLEDSAMYFCASSTNYEQYFGPGTRLTVT.

The chain is built from TRBV12-3 or TRBV12-4 and TRBJ2-7; 8 nucleotides agree with TRBD2. The junction had 12 bases not matched to a gene; V was cut back by 3 bases and J by 2 bases. The length of the CDR3 is 17 residues. The CDR3, as DNA: TGTGCCAGCAGTTTTGGGTTGCCCGGGAGGGGGACCTACGAGCAGTACTTC. It codes for CASSFGLPGRGTYEQYF.

The CDR3 spells CATSASPSATDTQYF. The CDR3, as DNA: TGTGCCACCAGTGCTAGCCCTAGCGCAACAGATACGCAGTATTTT. The rearrangement links TRBV24-1 to TRBJ2-3; possibly TRBD2 for D (6 bases). Germline-derived CDR1 and CDR2 are KGHDR and SFDVKD. The CDR3 sequence is 15 residues long. The V end was cut by 5 bases, the J end by 3 bases, with 14 bases between.

The chain is built from TRBV12-3 or TRBV12-4 and TRBJ1-5, with no clear D. Trimming removed 5 bases from V and 7 bases from J, with 15 bases in between. CDR3 size: 14 residues. The CDR3 here is CASSLRQGRQPQHF. The CDR3 DNA is TGTGCCAGCAGTCTCCGACAAGGGCGACAGCCCCAGCATTTT.